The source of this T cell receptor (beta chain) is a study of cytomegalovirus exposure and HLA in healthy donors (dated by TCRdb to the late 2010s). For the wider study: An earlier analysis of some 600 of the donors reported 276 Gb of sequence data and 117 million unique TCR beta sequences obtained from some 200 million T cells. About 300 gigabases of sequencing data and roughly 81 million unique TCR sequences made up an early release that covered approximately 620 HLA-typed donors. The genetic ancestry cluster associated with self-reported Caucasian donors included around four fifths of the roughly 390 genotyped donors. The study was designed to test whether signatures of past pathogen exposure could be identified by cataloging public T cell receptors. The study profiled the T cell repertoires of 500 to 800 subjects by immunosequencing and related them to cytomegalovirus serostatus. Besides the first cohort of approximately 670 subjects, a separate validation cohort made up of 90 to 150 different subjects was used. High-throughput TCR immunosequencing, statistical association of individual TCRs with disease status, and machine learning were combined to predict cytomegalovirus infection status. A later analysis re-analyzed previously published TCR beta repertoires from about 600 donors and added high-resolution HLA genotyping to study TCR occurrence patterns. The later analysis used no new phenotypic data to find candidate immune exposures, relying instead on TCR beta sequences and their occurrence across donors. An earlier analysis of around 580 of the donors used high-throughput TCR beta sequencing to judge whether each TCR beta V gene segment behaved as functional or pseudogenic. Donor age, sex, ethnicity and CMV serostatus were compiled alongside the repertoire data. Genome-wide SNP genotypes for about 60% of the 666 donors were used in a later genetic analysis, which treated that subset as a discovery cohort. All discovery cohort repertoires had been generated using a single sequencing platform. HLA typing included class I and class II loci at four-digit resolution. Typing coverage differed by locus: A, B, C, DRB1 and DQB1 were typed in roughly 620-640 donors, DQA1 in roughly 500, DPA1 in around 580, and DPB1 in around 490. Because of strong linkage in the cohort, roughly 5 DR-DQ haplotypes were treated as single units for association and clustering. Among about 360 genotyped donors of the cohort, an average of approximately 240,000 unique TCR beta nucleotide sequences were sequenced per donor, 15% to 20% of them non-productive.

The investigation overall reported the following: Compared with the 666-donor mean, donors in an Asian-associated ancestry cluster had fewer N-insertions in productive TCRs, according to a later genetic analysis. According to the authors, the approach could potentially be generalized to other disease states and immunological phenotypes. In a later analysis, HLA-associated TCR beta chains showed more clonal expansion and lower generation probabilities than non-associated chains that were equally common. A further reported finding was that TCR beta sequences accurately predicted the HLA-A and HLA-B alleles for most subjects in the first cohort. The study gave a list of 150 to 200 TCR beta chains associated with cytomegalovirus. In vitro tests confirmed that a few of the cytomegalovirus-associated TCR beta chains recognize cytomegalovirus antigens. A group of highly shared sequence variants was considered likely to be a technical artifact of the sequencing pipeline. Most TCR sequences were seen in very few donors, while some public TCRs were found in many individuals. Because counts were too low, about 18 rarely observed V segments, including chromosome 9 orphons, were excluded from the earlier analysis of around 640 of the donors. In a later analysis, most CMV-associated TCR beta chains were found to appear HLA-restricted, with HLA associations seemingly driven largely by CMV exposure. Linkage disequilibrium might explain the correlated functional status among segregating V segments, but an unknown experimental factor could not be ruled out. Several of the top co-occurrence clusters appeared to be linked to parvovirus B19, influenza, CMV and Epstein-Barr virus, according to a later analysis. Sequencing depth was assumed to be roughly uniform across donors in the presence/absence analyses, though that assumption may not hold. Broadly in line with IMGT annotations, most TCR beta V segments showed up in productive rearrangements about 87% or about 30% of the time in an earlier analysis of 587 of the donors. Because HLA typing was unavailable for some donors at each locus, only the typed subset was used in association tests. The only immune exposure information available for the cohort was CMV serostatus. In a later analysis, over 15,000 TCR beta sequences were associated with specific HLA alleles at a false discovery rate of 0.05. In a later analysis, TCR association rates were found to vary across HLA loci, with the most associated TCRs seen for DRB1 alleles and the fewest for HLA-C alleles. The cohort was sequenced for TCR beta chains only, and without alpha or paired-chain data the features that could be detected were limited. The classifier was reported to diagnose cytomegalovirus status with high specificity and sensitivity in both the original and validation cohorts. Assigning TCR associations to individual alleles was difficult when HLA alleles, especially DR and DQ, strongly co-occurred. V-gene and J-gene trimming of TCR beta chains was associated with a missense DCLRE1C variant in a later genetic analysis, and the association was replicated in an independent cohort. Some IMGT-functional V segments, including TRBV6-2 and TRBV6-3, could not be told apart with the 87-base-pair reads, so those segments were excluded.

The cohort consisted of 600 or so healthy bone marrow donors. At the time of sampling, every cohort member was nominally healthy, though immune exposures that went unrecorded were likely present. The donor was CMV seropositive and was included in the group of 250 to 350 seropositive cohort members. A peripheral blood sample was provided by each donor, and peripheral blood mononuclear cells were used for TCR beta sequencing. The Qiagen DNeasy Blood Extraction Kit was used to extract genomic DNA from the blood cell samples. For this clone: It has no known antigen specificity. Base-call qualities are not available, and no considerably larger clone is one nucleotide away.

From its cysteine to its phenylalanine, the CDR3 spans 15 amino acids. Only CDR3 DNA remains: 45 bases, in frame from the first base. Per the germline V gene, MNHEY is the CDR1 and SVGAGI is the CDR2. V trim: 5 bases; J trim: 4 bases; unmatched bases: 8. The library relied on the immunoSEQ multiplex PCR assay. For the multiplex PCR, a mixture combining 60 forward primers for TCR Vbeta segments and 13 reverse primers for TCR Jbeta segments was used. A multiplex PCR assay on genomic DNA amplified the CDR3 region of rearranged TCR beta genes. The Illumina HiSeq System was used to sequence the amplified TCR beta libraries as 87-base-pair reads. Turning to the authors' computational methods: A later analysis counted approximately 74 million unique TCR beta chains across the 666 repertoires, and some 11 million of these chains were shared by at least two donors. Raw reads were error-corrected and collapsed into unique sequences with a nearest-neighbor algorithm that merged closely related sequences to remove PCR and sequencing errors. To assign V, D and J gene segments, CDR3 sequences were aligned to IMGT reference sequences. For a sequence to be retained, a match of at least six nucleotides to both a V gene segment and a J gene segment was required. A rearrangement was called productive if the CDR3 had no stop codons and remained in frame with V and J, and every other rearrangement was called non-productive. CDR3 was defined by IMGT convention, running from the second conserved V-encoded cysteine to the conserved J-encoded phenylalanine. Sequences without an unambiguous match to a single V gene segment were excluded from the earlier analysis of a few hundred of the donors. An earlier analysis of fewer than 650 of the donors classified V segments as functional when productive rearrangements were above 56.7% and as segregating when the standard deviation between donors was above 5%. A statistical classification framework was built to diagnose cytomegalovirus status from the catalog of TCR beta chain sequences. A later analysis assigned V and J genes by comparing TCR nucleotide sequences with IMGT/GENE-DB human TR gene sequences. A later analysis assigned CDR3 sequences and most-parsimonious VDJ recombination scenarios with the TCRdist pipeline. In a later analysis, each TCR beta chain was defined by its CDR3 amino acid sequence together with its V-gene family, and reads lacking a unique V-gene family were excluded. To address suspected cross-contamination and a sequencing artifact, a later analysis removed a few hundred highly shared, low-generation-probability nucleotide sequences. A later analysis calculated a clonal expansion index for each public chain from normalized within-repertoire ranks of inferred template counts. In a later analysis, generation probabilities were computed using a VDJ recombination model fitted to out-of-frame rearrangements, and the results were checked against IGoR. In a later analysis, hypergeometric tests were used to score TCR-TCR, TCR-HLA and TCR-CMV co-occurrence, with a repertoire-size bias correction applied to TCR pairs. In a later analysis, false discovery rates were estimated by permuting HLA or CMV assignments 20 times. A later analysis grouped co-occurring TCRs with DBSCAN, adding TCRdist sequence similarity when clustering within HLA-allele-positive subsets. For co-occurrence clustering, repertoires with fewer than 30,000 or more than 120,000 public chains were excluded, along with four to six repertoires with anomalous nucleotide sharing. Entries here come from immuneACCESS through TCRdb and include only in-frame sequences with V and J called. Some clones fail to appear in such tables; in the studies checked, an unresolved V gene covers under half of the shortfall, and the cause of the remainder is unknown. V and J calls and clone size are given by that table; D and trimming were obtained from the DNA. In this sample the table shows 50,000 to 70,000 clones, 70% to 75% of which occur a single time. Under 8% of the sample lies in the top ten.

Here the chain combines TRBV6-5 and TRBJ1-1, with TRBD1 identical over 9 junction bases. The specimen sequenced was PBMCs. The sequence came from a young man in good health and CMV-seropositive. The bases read TGTGCCAGCAGTACGGGACAGGGTTGGAGCACTGAAGCTTTCTTT. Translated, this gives CASSTGQGWSTEAFF.